This is a list of T cell receptor beta chains from one sample in a study of blood T cell repertoires in COVID-19. Clones were sequenced by immunoSEQ multiplex PCR, and TCRdb holds only the in-frame ones, with some missing. The repertoire holds about 250,000 clones, approximately 86% seen once, with 0.75% to 0.95% in the top ten. The sample comprised peripheral blood. The receptors were gathered from a human donor with COVID-19, enrolled during active disease. The donor label of this sample is uncertain. The CDR3 runs from the conserved cysteine through the conserved F or W. Each record gives: CDR3 protein, CDR3 DNA, V gene, J gene, D gene, clone size. A D gene is named only where the DNA matches it firmly. A row's size may be missing; if present it is once, few, many or a size class.

CDR3 protein: CASSDLETGLPSYNEQFF; CDR3 DNA: TGTGCCAGCAGTGACTTAGAGACGGGACTTCCCTCCTACAATGAGCAGTTCTTC; V gene: TRBV6-4; J gene: TRBJ2-1; D gene: -; clone size: -
CDR3 protein: CASSPSGGYGYTF; CDR3 DNA: TGTGCCAGCAGCCCAAGCGGGGGGTATGGCTACACCTTC; V gene: TRBV7-2; J gene: TRBJ1-2; D gene: -; clone size: -
CDR3 protein: CASSYASGTANTEAFF; CDR3 DNA: TGTGCCAGCAGTTACGCATCCGGGACAGCGAACACTGAAGCTTTCTTT; V gene: TRBV6-2/TRBV6-3; J gene: TRBJ1-1; D gene: TRBD1; clone size: -
CDR3 protein: CASSMLDSVNTEAFF; CDR3 DNA: TGTGCCAGTAGTATGCTCGACAGCGTGAACACTGAAGCTTTCTTT; V gene: TRBV19; J gene: TRBJ1-1; D gene: -; clone size: -
CDR3 protein: CASSAFRLGRGQETQYF; CDR3 DNA: TGTGCCAGCAGCGCTTTTAGGCTCGGCAGGGGGCAAGAGACCCAGTACTTC; V gene: TRBV5-8; J gene: TRBJ2-5; D gene: TRBD1; clone size: -
CDR3 protein: CASSYSNSPTEAFF; CDR3 DNA: TGTGCCAGCAGTTATTCGAACAGCCCCACTGAAGCTTTCTTT; V gene: TRBV6-5; J gene: TRBJ1-1; D gene: -; clone size: once
CDR3 protein: CAWSKTGANTEAFF; CDR3 DNA: TGTGCCTGGAGTAAGACAGGAGCGAACACTGAAGCTTTCTTT; V gene: TRBV30; J gene: TRBJ1-1; D gene: -; clone size: -
CDR3 protein: CASSFRQGRGSYEQYF; CDR3 DNA: TGTGCCAGCAGCTTTCGACAGGGACGGGGAAGCTACGAGCAGTACTTC; V gene: TRBV7-2; J gene: TRBJ2-7; D gene: TRBD1; clone size: once
CDR3 protein: CASSGRDRLDYEQYF; CDR3 DNA: TGTGCCAGCAGCGGGCGGGACAGACTAGACTACGAGCAGTACTTC; V gene: TRBV5-4; J gene: TRBJ2-7; D gene: -; clone size: -
CDR3 protein: CASSKAPPAGDRHYGYTF; CDR3 DNA: TGTGCCAGCAGTAAGGCCCCACCTGCTGGGGACAGACACTATGGCTACACCTTC; V gene: TRBV27; J gene: TRBJ1-2; D gene: TRBD1; clone size: -
CDR3 protein: CATSDLQGGPGHILSPLHF; CDR3 DNA: TGTGCCACCAGTGATTTGCAGGGAGGGCCGGGACACATCCTTTCACCCCTCCACTTT; V gene: TRBV24-1; J gene: TRBJ1-6; D gene: -; clone size: -
CDR3 protein: CASTQEEHYGYTF; CDR3 DNA: TGTGCCAGCACCCAAGAGGAACACTATGGCTACACCTTC; V gene: TRBV6-5; J gene: TRBJ1-2; D gene: -; clone size: many
CDR3 protein: CAWRHGLQGGYGYTF; CDR3 DNA: TGTGCCTGGAGGCATGGGCTACAGGGCGGCTATGGCTACACCTTC; V gene: TRBV30; J gene: TRBJ1-2; D gene: -; clone size: -
CDR3 protein: CASNRGLNTEAFF; CDR3 DNA: TGTGCCAGCAATCGGGGATTGAACACTGAAGCTTTCTTT; V gene: TRBV28; J gene: TRBJ1-1; D gene: -; clone size: -
CDR3 protein: CASSLSPVDTEAFF; CDR3 DNA: TGTGCCAGCAGCCTATCACCTGTAGACACTGAAGCTTTCTTT; V gene: TRBV9; J gene: TRBJ1-1; D gene: -; clone size: once
CDR3 protein: CASSLVGDNEQFF; CDR3 DNA: TGTGCCAGCAGCTTAGTAGGAGACAATGAGCAGTTCTTC; V gene: TRBV11-3; J gene: TRBJ2-1; D gene: -; clone size: -
CDR3 protein: CASSRGEGLNNFGRANVLTF; CDR3 DNA: TGCGCCAGCAGCCGTGGGGAGGGATTAAACAATTTCGGTCGGGCCAACGTCCTGACTTTC; V gene: TRBV5-1; J gene: TRBJ2-6; D gene: TRBD2; clone size: -
CDR3 protein: CASSVGGGGGSRNEQFF; CDR3 DNA: TGTGCCAGCAGCGTTGGGGGGGGCGGTGGTAGTAGAAATGAGCAGTTCTTC; V gene: TRBV7-2; J gene: TRBJ2-1; D gene: -; clone size: -
CDR3 protein: CASSYSSGGANEQFF; CDR3 DNA: TGTGCCAGCAGTTATTCCTCCGGGGGGGCCAATGAGCAGTTCTTC; V gene: TRBV6-2/TRBV6-3; J gene: TRBJ2-1; D gene: TRBD2; clone size: -
CDR3 protein: CASSLNGANYGYTF; CDR3 DNA: TGTGCCAGCAGTTTAAACGGAGCTAACTATGGCTACACCTTC; V gene: TRBV27; J gene: TRBJ1-2; D gene: -; clone size: -
CDR3 protein: CASSIGTASSGANVLTF; CDR3 DNA: TGTGCCAGTAGTATCGGGACAGCGAGCTCTGGGGCCAACGTCCTGACTTTC; V gene: TRBV19; J gene: TRBJ2-6; D gene: TRBD1; clone size: -
CDR3 protein: CASSVGTGSYGYTF; CDR3 DNA: TGTGCCAGCAGCGTAGGTACAGGGAGCTATGGCTACACCTTC; V gene: TRBV9; J gene: TRBJ1-2; D gene: -; clone size: -
CDR3 protein: CASSQDAGQGGYGYTF; CDR3 DNA: TGTGCCAGCAGCCAAGATGCCGGGCAGGGTGGATATGGCTACACCTTC; V gene: TRBV14; J gene: TRBJ1-2; D gene: -; clone size: -
CDR3 protein: CASSKARDSTEAFF; CDR3 DNA: TGTGCCAGCTCAAAAGCCAGGGACAGTACTGAAGCTTTCTTT; V gene: TRBV18; J gene: TRBJ1-1; D gene: TRBD1; clone size: -
CDR3 protein: CASSPDGQEKLYGYTF; CDR3 DNA: TGTGCCAGCAGCCCGGACGGACAGGAGAAACTCTATGGCTACACCTTC; V gene: TRBV5-6; J gene: TRBJ1-2; D gene: TRBD1; clone size: -
CDR3 protein: CASSFGLQGIGNQPQHF; CDR3 DNA: TGTGCCAGTAGTTTCGGATTACAGGGTATAGGCAATCAGCCCCAGCATTTT; V gene: TRBV19; J gene: TRBJ1-5; D gene: -; clone size: -
CDR3 protein: CASSLGGPGTYSNQPQHF; CDR3 DNA: TGTGCCAGCAGTTTAGGAGGCCCTGGGACTTATAGCAATCAGCCCCAGCATTTT; V gene: TRBV28; J gene: TRBJ1-5; D gene: -; clone size: -